The clone carrying this T cell receptor beta chain has a handful of counts. Each single cDNA molecule received a unique molecular identifier. TCRdb redid the calling of the 5' RACE reads with MiXCR, one entry per CDR3 protein. The table includes 75,000 to 90,000 distinct CDR3 sequences, around 14% detected once. The sample belongs to a study of early T cells in non-severe SARS-CoV-2 infection. Study summary: With bulk RNA from unsorted whole blood as input, sequencing yielded unpaired chains.

Germline values: CDR1 SGHRS, CDR2 YFSETQ. The CDR3 runs to 17 residues. The J segment lost 5 bases and the V segment lost 0 bases, leaving 7 bases of the junction unmatched. Sequenced: whole blood. The receptor comes from an adult who was a healthcare worker with PCR-confirmed SARS-CoV-2 infection or an uninfected control (not recorded which). The chain joins TRBV5-1 to TRBJ2-3; 12 positions match TRBD2. The CDR3 DNA reads as TGCGCCAGCAGCTTGGAGTCTAGCGGGAGGGCCGGAGATACGCAGTATTTT. Protein: CASSLESSGRAGDTQYF.